The rows below give T cell receptor beta chains drawn from one sample of a study. TCRdb re-analysed the 5' RACE reads in MiXCR, keeping a single row per CDR3 protein. The data show 9,500 to 15,000 distinct CDR3 sequences, roughly 51% seen once. The material sequenced was tumor-infiltrating Tregs sorted from the breast tumor. The receptors derive from a female donor with breast cancer. Both conserved end residues are part of each CDR3. The D gene is left open where the match is weak. Clone size, where shown, is once, few, many, or a class for clones that have expanded.

NA,NA,TRBV3-1,TRBJ1-2,CASSQVASNYGYTF,TGTGCCAGCAGCCAAGTTGCGAGTAACTATGGCTACACCTTC
NA,TRBD2,TRBV25-1,TRBJ2-7,CASSPTAGGPYEQYF,TGTGCCAGCAGTCCCACGGCGGGAGGCCCCTACGAGCAGTACTTC
NA,NA,TRBV20-1,TRBJ1-1,CSARIGADTEAFF,TGCAGTGCTAGGATAGGAGCGGACACTGAAGCTTTCTTT
NA,NA,TRBV9,TRBJ2-3,CASNLISDTQYF,TGTGCCAGCAACTTGATAAGCGATACGCAGTATTTT
few,NA,TRBV29-1,TRBJ2-5,CSVQRGQETQYF,TGCAGCGTACAAAGGGGGCAAGAGACCCAGTACTTC
NA,TRBD2,TRBV4-3,TRBJ2-3,CASSQVPQAGGSTDTQYF,TGCGCCAGCAGCCAAGTTCCCCAAGCGGGAGGGAGCACAGATACGCAGTATTTT
NA,NA,TRBV6-2/TRBV6-3,TRBJ1-5,CASSPAGNQPQHF,TGTGCCAGCAGTCCAGCAGGCAATCAGCCCCAGCATTTT
NA,NA,TRBV15,TRBJ1-1,CATSREWETEAFF,TGTGCCACCAGCAGAGAATGGGAGACTGAAGCTTTCTTT
NA,NA,TRBV12-3/TRBV12-4,TRBJ2-1,CASSLVSGGDNEQFF,TGTGCCAGCAGTTTGGTCTCAGGGGGGGACAATGAGCAGTTCTTC
NA,NA,TRBV7-2,TRBJ1-6,CASSPRNNSPLHF,TGCGCCAGCAGCCCAAGAAATAATTCACCCCTCCACTTT
NA,TRBD2,TRBV6-4,TRBJ2-1,CASSPRLADYNEQFF,TGTGCCAGCAGCCCTAGGCTAGCGGATTACAATGAGCAGTTCTTC
NA,TRBD1,TRBV20-1,TRBJ1-5,CSAAGQPNQPQHF,TGCAGTGCTGCGGGACAGCCGAATCAGCCCCAGCATTTT
few,NA,TRBV29-1,TRBJ1-2,CSVDPTGGGYTF,TGCAGCGTTGATCCTACAGGTGGCGGCTACACCTTC
few,TRBD2,TRBV6-5,TRBJ2-3,CASSYSSGRQADTQYF,TGTGCCAGCAGTTACTCTAGCGGGAGGCAGGCAGATACGCAGTATTTT
few,NA,TRBV5-1,TRBJ2-4,CASSPANGRNGNIQYF,TGCGCCAGCAGCCCGGCTAACGGGAGAAACGGAAACATTCAGTACTTC
few,NA,TRBV20-1,TRBJ1-1,CSASYGNSRTNTEAFF,TGCAGTGCTAGTTACGGGAATAGCCGAACGAACACTGAAGCTTTCTTT
medium-sized,TRBD1,TRBV6-5,TRBJ2-3,CASRRGTGSDTQYF,TGTGCCAGCAGAAGAGGGACAGGGTCAGATACGCAGTATTTT
few,NA,TRBV7-9,TRBJ1-6,CASSLSDSPLHF,TGTGCCAGCAGCTTATCGGATTCACCCCTCCACTTT
NA,NA,TRBV7-2,TRBJ2-7,CASSFSTKPREQYF,TGTGCCAGCAGCTTCAGTACCAAACCGAGAGAGCAGTACTTC
NA,NA,TRBV20-1,TRBJ1-5,CSALPLGPGAQHF,TGCAGTGCTCTGCCCCTTGGCCCAGGAGCCCAGCATTTT
few,NA,TRBV4-2,TRBJ1-2,CASSQDTGNYGYTF,TGTGCCAGCAGCCAAGATACAGGGAACTATGGCTACACCTTC
NA,NA,TRBV12-3/TRBV12-4,TRBJ1-5,CASSFRGHSNQPQHF,TGTGCCAGCAGTTTCCGGGGGCATAGCAATCAGCCCCAGCATTTT
NA,TRBD1,TRBV12-3/TRBV12-4,TRBJ1-1,CASSIGQGNTEAFF,TGTGCCAGCAGCATTGGACAGGGGAACACTGAAGCCTTCTTT
NA,TRBD2,TRBV30,TRBJ2-3,CAWRGGGSGRGTQYF,TGTGCCTGGAGAGGAGGAGGGAGCGGGAGAGGCACGCAGTATTTT
NA,TRBD2,TRBV6-2/TRBV6-3,TRBJ2-1,CASSYSAGGYNEQFF,TGTGCCAGCAGTTACAGTGCGGGGGGATACAATGAGCAGTTCTTC
few,NA,TRBV5-1,TRBJ2-3,CASSLGGDTQYF,TGCGCCAGCAGCTTGGGGGGAGATACGCAGTATTTT
NA,NA,TRBV6-2/TRBV6-3,TRBJ1-4,CASKQGDQYEKLFF,TGTGCCAGCAAACAAGGGGACCAGTATGAAAAACTGTTTTTT
once,NA,TRBV6-5,TRBJ2-3,CVSSPHPDTQYF,TGTGTCAGCAGTCCCCACCCAGATACGCAGTATTTT
few,NA,TRBV29-1,TRBJ2-1,CSVAIPQGIHNEQFF,TGCAGCGTTGCGATCCCACAGGGAATCCACAATGAGCAGTTCTTC
NA,TRBD2,TRBV12-3/TRBV12-4,TRBJ2-1,CASSKTSGSREQFF,TGTGCCAGCAGTAAGACTAGCGGGAGCAGGGAGCAGTTCTTC
NA,TRBD1,TRBV7-2,TRBJ2-7,CASSLTGDYEQYF,TGTGCCAGCAGCTTAACAGGGGACTACGAGCAGTACTTC
NA,NA,TRBV5-1,TRBJ2-2,CASSSSGTQRPGELFF,TGCGCCAGCAGCTCTTCCGGGACCCAGAGGCCCGGGGAGCTGTTTTTT
NA,NA,TRBV29-1,TRBJ1-2,CSVDGPGGYTF,TGCAGCGTTGACGGCCCGGGTGGCTACACCTTC
NA,TRBD2,TRBV20-1,TRBJ2-5,CSAGSGRLIGETQYF,TGCAGTGCTGGGAGCGGGAGGTTGATTGGGGAGACCCAGTACTTC
NA,TRBD2,TRBV20-1,TRBJ2-3,CSATGTSGRTAGTQYF,TGCAGTGCTACTGGGACTAGCGGGAGAACGGCAGGTACGCAGTATTTT